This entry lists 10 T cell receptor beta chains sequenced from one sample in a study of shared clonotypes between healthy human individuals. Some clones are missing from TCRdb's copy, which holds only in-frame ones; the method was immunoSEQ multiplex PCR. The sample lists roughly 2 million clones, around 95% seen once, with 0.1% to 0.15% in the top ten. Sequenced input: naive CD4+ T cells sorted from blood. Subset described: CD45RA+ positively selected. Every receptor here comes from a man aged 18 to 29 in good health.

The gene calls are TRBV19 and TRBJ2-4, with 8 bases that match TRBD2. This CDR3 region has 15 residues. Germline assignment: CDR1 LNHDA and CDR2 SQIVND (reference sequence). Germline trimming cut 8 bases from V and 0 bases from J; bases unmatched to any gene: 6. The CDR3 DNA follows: TGTGCCAGTGAAGCCAGCGGGAGAGCCAAAAACATTCAGTACTTC. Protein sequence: CASEASGRAKNIQYF.

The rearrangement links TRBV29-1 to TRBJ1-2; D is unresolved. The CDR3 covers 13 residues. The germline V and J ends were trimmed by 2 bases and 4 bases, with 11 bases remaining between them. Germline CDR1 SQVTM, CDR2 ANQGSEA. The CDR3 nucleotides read TGCAGCGTTGAACCCAGAGGCGGCTATGGCTACACCTTC. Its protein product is CSVEPRGGYGYTF.

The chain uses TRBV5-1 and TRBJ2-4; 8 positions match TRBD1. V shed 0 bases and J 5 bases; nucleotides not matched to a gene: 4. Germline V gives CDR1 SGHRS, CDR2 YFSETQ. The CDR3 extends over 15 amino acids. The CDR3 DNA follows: TGCGCCAGCAGCTTGGACAGGGGGTACCAAAACATTCAGTACTTC. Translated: CASSLDRGYQNIQYF.

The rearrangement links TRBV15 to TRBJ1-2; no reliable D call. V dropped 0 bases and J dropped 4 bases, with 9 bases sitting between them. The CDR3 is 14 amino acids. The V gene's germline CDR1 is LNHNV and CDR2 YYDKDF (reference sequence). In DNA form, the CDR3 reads TGTGCCACCAGCAGAGAAGCAGCCTTCTATGGCTACACCTTC. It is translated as CATSREAAFYGYTF.

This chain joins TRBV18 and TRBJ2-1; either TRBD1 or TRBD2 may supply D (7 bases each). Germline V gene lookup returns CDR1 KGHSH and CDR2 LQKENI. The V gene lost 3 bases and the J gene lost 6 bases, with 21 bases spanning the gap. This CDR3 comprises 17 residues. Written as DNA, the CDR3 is TGTGCCAGCTCACCCCAGTGGGGGGAGGGGGCCCGCAATGAGCAGTTCTTC. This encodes CASSPQWGEGARNEQFF.

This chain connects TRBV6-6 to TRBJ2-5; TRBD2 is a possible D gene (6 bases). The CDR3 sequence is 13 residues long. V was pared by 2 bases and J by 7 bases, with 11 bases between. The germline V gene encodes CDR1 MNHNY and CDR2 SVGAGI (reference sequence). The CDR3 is CASSYAGFGTQYF. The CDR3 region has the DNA TGTGCCAGCAGTTACGCGGGATTCGGGACCCAGTACTTC.

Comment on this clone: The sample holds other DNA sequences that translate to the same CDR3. The CDR3, as DNA: TGTGCCAGCAGTGGGGGTCACCAAGAGACCCAGTACTTC. This sequence encodes CASSGGHQETQYF. V and J are TRBV2 and TRBJ2-5; no definite D call. This CDR3 has 13 residues. Trimming stripped 4 bases from V and 0 bases from J, with 6 bases between. The germline gives CDR1 SNHLY, CDR2 FYNNEI.

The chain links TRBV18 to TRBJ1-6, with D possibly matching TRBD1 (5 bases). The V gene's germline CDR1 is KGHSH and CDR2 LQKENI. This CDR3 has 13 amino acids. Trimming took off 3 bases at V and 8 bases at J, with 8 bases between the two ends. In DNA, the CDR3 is TGTGCCAGCTCACCCGGGGCTGATTCACCCCTCCACTTT. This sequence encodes CASSPGADSPLHF.

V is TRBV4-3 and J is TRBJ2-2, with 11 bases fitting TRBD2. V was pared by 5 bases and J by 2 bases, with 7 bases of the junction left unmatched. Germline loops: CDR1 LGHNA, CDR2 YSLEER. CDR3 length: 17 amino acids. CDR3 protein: CASSARLAGLNTGELFF. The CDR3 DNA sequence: TGCGCCAGCAGCGCCCGACTAGCGGGGCTTAACACCGGGGAGCTGTTTTTT.

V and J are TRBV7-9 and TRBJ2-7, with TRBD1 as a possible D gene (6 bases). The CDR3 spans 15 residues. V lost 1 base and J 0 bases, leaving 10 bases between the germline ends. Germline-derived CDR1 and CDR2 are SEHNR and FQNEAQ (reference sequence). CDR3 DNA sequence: TGTGCCAGCAGCTTAGGGACAGTAAGCTCCTACGAGCAGTACTTC. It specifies CASSLGTVSSYEQYF.